This T cell receptor beta chain came from a study of OX40 agonist ivuxolimab in advanced cancers. Background on the whole study: Ivuxolimab, which targeted the costimulatory receptor OX40 (CD134), was an agonistic, fully human IgG2 monoclonal antibody. The paper covers the monotherapy dose-escalation part of the phase I ivuxolimab trial, which included N = 52 patients. The point of sequencing TCRbeta in the periphery was to test whether ivuxolimab changed TCR sequence diversity and drove clonal T-cell expansion. Partial responses were achieved by three dose-escalation patients, of whom one had hepatocellular carcinoma and two had cutaneous melanoma. In the dose-escalation cohort, around four fifths of patients were male, and the mean age was approximately 55 years, with a range of about 23 to 85. Of the 50 to 55 patients in dose escalation, approximately 20 had hepatocellular carcinoma, roughly 15 had melanoma, 9 had renal cell carcinoma and 9 had head and neck cancer. Intravenous ivuxolimab was administered to patients every 2 weeks at six dose levels: 0.01, 0.1, 0.3, 1.5, 3 and 10 mg/kg. Patients were allowed to have had prior anti-PD-1, anti-PD-L1 or anti-CTLA-4 therapy, and around 41% of the dose-escalation patients had previously received checkpoint inhibitors.

For sequencing of the TCRbeta CDR3 region, genomic DNA was extracted from the sorted cells. TCRbeta CDR3 regions were sequenced using the immunoSEQ Assay. The table comes from immuneACCESS by way of TCRdb, which keeps in-frame sequences with V and J called. Part of the clones is missing from these tables; in studies checked, under half for an unresolved V gene and the rest for unknown reasons. In all, the sample holds about 88,000 clones, and approximately 87% of those were seen once. Around 1.5% of the sample is in the top ten clones. The CDR3 measures 14 amino acids from cysteine to phenylalanine. Only the CDR3 portion is preserved as DNA: 42 bases, with reading frame beginning at the first base. V is pruned by 6 bases and J by 5 bases, leaving 9 bases of the junction without a gene match. The germline V gene sets CDR1 to SQVTM and CDR2 to ANQGSEA. The trial excluded patients who had a history of autoimmune disease or were on systemic immunosuppression. Peripheral blood for TCR sequencing was collected from all dose cohorts at baseline, on cycle 4 day 1, and on cycle 7 day 1. Samples came from an open-label, multicenter, first-in-human phase I dose-escalation trial of ivuxolimab. Adults with locally advanced or metastatic melanoma, renal cell carcinoma, hepatocellular carcinoma or head and neck squamous cell carcinoma were enrolled in the trial. Before TCR sequencing, CD4+ T cells and CD8+ T cells were sorted from peripheral blood as separate populations.

A note on this clone: The specificity of this receptor is unknown. No clone much larger than this one lies a single base away; base qualities are absent.

General conclusions and limits of the study: Antigen specificity was not determined for the clonally expanded peripheral T cells. After ivuxolimab, CD8+ T cells had more expanded clones than CD4+ T cells on average. In the 0.1-3.0 mg/kg groups, partial responders were among the patients with the lowest normalized peripheral clonal expansion, particularly in CD8+ T cells. Low levels of normalized T-cell clonal expansion were also shown by some nonresponding patients. Clonal expansion of both CD4+ and CD8+ blood T cells was observed from baseline to week 6 at doses 0.1 to 3.0 mg/kg.

Source: CD4+ or CD8+ T cells sorted from blood, taken in a trial of the OX40 agonist ivuxolimab. The receptor's source is an adult with an advanced solid tumor such as melanoma, head and neck, liver or kidney cancer. The sequence joins TRBV29-1 to TRBJ2-3; TRBD2 aligns with 9 central bases. The nucleotide sequence reads TGCAGCGTCTTCGGACTAGCGAAAGGAGATACGCAGTATTTT. Its protein is CSVFGLAKGDTQYF.